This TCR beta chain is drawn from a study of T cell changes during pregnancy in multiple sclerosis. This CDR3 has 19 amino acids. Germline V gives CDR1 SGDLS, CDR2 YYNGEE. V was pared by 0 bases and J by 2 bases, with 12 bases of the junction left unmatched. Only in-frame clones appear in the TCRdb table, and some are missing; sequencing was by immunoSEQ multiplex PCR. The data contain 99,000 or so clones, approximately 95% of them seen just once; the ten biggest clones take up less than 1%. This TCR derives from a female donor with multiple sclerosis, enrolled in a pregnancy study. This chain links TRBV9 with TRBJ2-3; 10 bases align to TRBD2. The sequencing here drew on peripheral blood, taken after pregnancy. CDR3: CASSVAMRRTSGPTDTQYF. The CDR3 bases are TGTGCCAGCAGCGTAGCTATGAGGAGGACTAGCGGCCCCACAGATACGCAGTATTTT.